These 30 T cell receptor beta chains came from one sample sequenced in a study of blood T cell repertoires in COVID-19. Here immunoSEQ multiplex PCR was the method, and the copy in TCRdb shows in-frame clones only, minus some. This repertoire shows fewer than 400,000 clones, 83% found once; its top ten account for just under 3%. The specimen was peripheral blood. The receptors derive from a man under 40 with active or convalescent COVID-19.

This sequence joins TRBV25-1 and TRBJ2-1; perhaps TRBD1 as D (7 bases). V lost 1 base and J lost 7, with 14 bases in between. This CDR3 is built from 15 residues. Germline loops: CDR1 MGHDK, CDR2 SYGVNS. The CDR3 nucleotides read TGTGCCAGCAGTGAATCGGTGACAGGGAGGAATGAGCAGTTCTTC. Protein product: CASSESVTGRNEQFF.

The J gene is TRBJ1-1, the V gene TRBV18; weak D call: TRBD1 (6 bases). CDR1 is KGHSH, CDR2 LQKENI, per germline. V was shortened by 1 base and J by 4 bases, with 22 bases between the two germline ends. The CDR3 runs 18 residues. CDR3: CASSPRFNPQGRGTEAFF. The CDR3 DNA is TGTGCCAGCTCACCACGCTTCAACCCACAGGGTAGGGGCACTGAAGCTTTCTTT.

The chain is built from TRBV24-1 and TRBJ2-3; D ambiguous. The CDR3 contains 13 residues. V lost 4 bases and J 6 bases, leaving 10 bases between the germline ends. CDR1 is KGHDR, CDR2 SFDVKD, per germline. For the CDR3, the DNA is TGTGCCACCAGTGACCCTAACCGCGATACGCAGTATTTT. It translates to CATSDPNRDTQYF.

The rearrangement links TRBV6-6 to TRBJ2-1; no reliable D call. V lost 5 bases and J 10 bases, leaving 12 bases between the germline ends. This CDR3 contains 12 residues. Germline values: CDR1 MNHNY, CDR2 SVGAGI (reference sequence). The CDR3 DNA sequence: TGTGCCAGCAGTCAGGCTGCGGAGGAGCAGTTCTTC. Protein sequence: CASSQAAEEQFF.

This chain connects TRBV6-2 or TRBV6-3 to TRBJ2-7; D possibly corresponds to TRBD2 (6 bases). The CDR3 consists of 17 residues. CDR1 and CDR2 from the germline V gene are MNHEY and SVGEGT. The V gene lost 6 bases and the J gene lost 0 bases, with 21 bases spanning the gap. As DNA, the CDR3 is TGTGCCAGCAGCCGCTCCGTACTAGCCCCCTTCTCCTACGAGCAGTACTTC. This sequence encodes CASSRSVLAPFSYEQYF.

The chain recombines TRBV5-6 with TRBJ1-5; the D is unclear. V lost 4 bases, J lost 3 bases, and 8 bases lay in between. Germline V gene lookup returns CDR1 SGHDT and CDR2 YYEEEE. This CDR3 spans 13 amino acids. The CDR3 nucleotides read TGTGCCAGCAGCCACGGGATCAATCAGCCCCAGCATTTT. It encodes CASSHGINQPQHF.

The chain is built from TRBV24-1 and TRBJ2-2, with TRBD2 matching 8 bases. Per germline, CDR1 KGHDR and CDR2 SFDVKD. The length of the CDR3 is 18 residues. V dropped 6 bases and J dropped 2; count of bases not matched to a gene: 13. CDR3 amino acids: CATSHRAGGLINTGELFF. Written as DNA, the CDR3 is TGTGCCACCAGTCATAGGGCGGGAGGACTTATAAACACCGGGGAGCTGTTTTTT.

This clone was seen a single time. The chain carries TRBV5-1 and TRBJ2-5, with D possibly matching TRBD1 (6 bases). V lost 2 bases and J lost 5, with 10 bases in between. Germline CDR1 is SGHRS and CDR2 is YFSETQ. The CDR3 totals 13 residues. The CDR3 protein is CASSFQGSETQYF. DNA for the CDR3: TGCGCCAGCAGCTTCCAGGGGAGTGAGACCCAGTACTTC.

The chain is built from TRBV4-3 and TRBJ2-4, with TRBD1 matching 8 bases. Germline values: CDR1 LGHNA, CDR2 YSLEER. CDR3 length: 17 amino acids. J was trimmed by 0 bases and V by 0 bases; bases with no gene match: 4. The CDR3 DNA is TGCGCCAGCAGCCAAGATCGGACAGGGACAGCCAAAAACATTCAGTACTTC. Its protein product is CASSQDRTGTAKNIQYF.

The rearrangement joins TRBV5-1 to TRBJ2-1; 12 bases are shared with TRBD1. Germline CDR1 and CDR2: SGHRS and YFSETQ. CDR3 length: 15 amino acids. Trimming took 3 bases from V and 8 from J; bases not matched to a gene: 6. The DNA of the CDR3 is TGCGCCAGCAGCTCCGGGACAGGGGGCATTGATGAGCAGTTCTTC. Translation gives CASSSGTGGIDEQFF.

CDR3 nucleotide sequence: TGTGCCAGCAGCTCCGACAGTGGTCCCCCCTACGAGCAGTACTTC. Translated, it gives CASSSDSGPPYEQYF. The V call is TRBV7-2, the J call TRBJ2-7, with D maybe TRBD1 (5 bases). The germline V gene encodes CDR1 SGHTA and CDR2 FQGNSA. CDR3 length: 15 residues. Trimming left V 4 bases short and J 2 bases short, with 15 bases between. The variable domain in full, with the rest retrieved from reference TRBV7-2 and TRBJ2-7, is GAGVSQSPSNKVTEKGKDVELRCDPISGHTALYWYRQSLGQGLEFLIYFQGNSAPDKSGLPSDRFSAERTGGSVSTLTIQRTQQEDSAVYLCASSSDSGPPYEQYFGPGTRLTVT.

Details on this clone: The same CDR3 arises from other DNA sequences in this sample as well. The chain combines TRBV23-1 with TRBJ1-4; the D is unclear. TRBV23-1 is annotated as an ORF whose role is uncertain. The CDR3 contains 16 residues. Trimming cost V 3 bases and J 3 bases, with 14 bases left between them. The CDR3 sequence: CASSHRGLGANEKLFF. Here the CDR3 DNA reads TGCGCCAGCAGTCATAGAGGGTTGGGAGCTAATGAAAAACTGTTTTTT.

This clone has just a few counts. This chain joins TRBV30 and TRBJ1-5; D not resolved. V was shortened by 2 bases and J by 0 bases, with 11 bases between the two germline ends. Looked up from germline, CDR1 is GTSNPN and CDR2 is SVGIG (reference sequence). CDR3 length: 15 residues. The CDR3 bases are TGTGCCTGGAGTCTCAACCTATATAGCAATCAGCCCCAGCATTTT. This translates into CAWSLNLYSNQPQHF.

The chain links TRBV2 to TRBJ2-7, with D maybe TRBD1 (5 bases). The V gene's germline CDR1 is SNHLY and CDR2 FYNNEI. Trimming pared 11 bases from V and 2 bases from J, leaving 13 bases between. This CDR3 has 12 amino acids. Here the CDR3 reads CAEKTETYEQYF. The CDR3 nucleotides read TGTGCCGAGAAGACAGAGACCTACGAGCAGTACTTC.

The J gene is TRBJ2-1, the V gene TRBV5-1; 9 positions match TRBD1. The V gene's germline CDR1 is SGHRS and CDR2 YFSETQ. Trimming took 7 bases from V and 7 from J; bases not matched to a gene: 6. The CDR3 runs to 13 residues. The CDR3 DNA is TGCGCCAGCGGGACAGGGCGAAGGAATGAGCAGTTCTTC. Protein sequence: CASGTGRRNEQFF.

The rearrangement joins TRBV7-9 to TRBJ2-2; possibly TRBD1 for D (5 bases). Germline CDR1 reads SEHNR; CDR2 reads FQNEAQ (reference sequence). V lost 5 bases, J lost 9 bases, and 7 bases lay in between. The length of the CDR3 is 11 residues. The CDR3 coding sequence is TGTGCCAGCAGCGCAGGGTGGGAGCTGTTTTTT. It specifies CASSAGWELFF.

Only a few counts were recorded for this clone. The chain employs TRBV9 and TRBJ2-7; 7 bases are a match to TRBD2. The V and J ends lost 0 bases and 7 bases, in that order; junction bases with no gene match: 19. The V gene's germline CDR1 is SGDLS and CDR2 YYNGEE. The CDR3 length is 18 residues. The CDR3 here is CASSVDLEQAGTTREQYF. The CDR3 nucleotides read TGTGCCAGCAGCGTAGATTTAGAACAAGCCGGGACTACGCGGGAGCAGTACTTC.

The chain is built from TRBV6-5 and TRBJ1-1, with D possibly matching TRBD1 (6 bases). Trimming stripped 6 bases from V and 1 base from J, with 9 bases between. There are 13 residues in the CDR3. Per the germline V gene, CDR1 is MNHEY and CDR2 is SVGAGI. DNA for the CDR3: TGTGCCAGCAGCACACAGGGGAACACTGAAGCTTTCTTT. Its protein is CASSTQGNTEAFF.

The chain joins TRBV7-2 to TRBJ2-1; D possibly corresponds to TRBD2 (6 bases). V gave up 8 bases and J gave up 5 bases, with 19 bases separating them. The CDR3 runs to 15 residues. Germline CDR1 and CDR2: SGHTA and FQGNSA. CDR3 loop: CASPARDSNHNEQFF. DNA of the CDR3: TGTGCCAGCCCGGCCCGGGACTCCAACCACAATGAGCAGTTCTTC. Combining the CDR3 with reference TRBV7-2 and TRBJ2-1 gives the whole variable domain GAGVSQSPSNKVTEKGKDVELRCDPISGHTALYWYRQSLGQGLEFLIYFQGNSAPDKSGLPSDRFSAERTGGSVSTLTIQRTQQEDSAVYLCASPARDSNHNEQFFGPGTRLTVL.

The chain links TRBV18 to TRBJ1-4; no clear D. V was cut by 2 bases and J by 0 bases, with 4 bases left in between. From germline, CDR1 is KGHSH and CDR2 LQKENI. CDR3 length: 14 residues. CDR3 sequence (DNA): TGTGCCAGCTCACCAGAGGCAACTAATGAAAAACTGTTTTTT. Its protein is CASSPEATNEKLFF.

The chain employs TRBV4-2 and TRBJ2-1; weak D call: TRBD2 (5 bases). This CDR3 has 13 amino acids. The germline V gene has CDR1 LGHNA and CDR2 YNFKEQ. V was shortened by 5 bases and J by 5 bases, with 10 bases between the two germline ends. The CDR3 nucleotides read TGTGCCAGCAGCTCCCGGACTGACAATGAGCAGTTCTTC. Its protein is CASSSRTDNEQFF.

The chain carries TRBV19 and TRBJ1-2; 7 bases are shared with TRBD1. The trim removed 6 bases at V and 5 bases at J, leaving 12 bases unmatched. Germline CDR1 LNHDA, CDR2 SQIVND (reference sequence). The CDR3 totals 15 residues. The CDR3 sequence is CASRPQGLVGYGYTF. Here the CDR3 DNA reads TGTGCCAGTAGACCACAGGGGTTGGTAGGGTATGGCTACACCTTC. Together with reference TRBV19 and TRBJ1-2, the CDR3 gives the full variable domain: DGGITQSPKYLFRKEGQNVTLSCEQNLNHDAMYWYRQDPGQGLRLIYYSQIVNDFQKGDIAEGYSVSREKKESFPLTVTSAQKNPTAFYLCASRPQGLVGYGYTFGSGTRLTVV.

The chain carries TRBV30 and TRBJ1-1; D is undetermined. The CDR3 is 11 residues long. Trimming removed 1 base from V and 11 bases from J, with 11 bases in between. Looked up from germline, CDR1 is GTSNPN and CDR2 is SVGIG (reference sequence). The CDR3 region has the DNA TGTGCCTGGAGTGAGAGGGTCGGGGCTTTCTTT. Translation gives CAWSERVGAFF.

The chain is built from TRBV5-1 and TRBJ2-7; 9 positions match TRBD2. This CDR3 is 16 amino acids long. J gave up 0 bases and V 8 bases, and 12 bases lay outside the gene matches. Looked up from germline, CDR1 is SGHRS and CDR2 is YFSETQ. CDR3 coding DNA: TGCGCCAGAACTACCCCGGGAGCGGGAGGCTCCTACGAGCAGTACTTC. Amino acid sequence: CARTTPGAGGSYEQYF.

Only one count was recorded for this clone. The rearrangement uses TRBV5-6 and TRBJ2-7, with 7 bases lining up with TRBD2. Germline V lookup: CDR1 SGHDT, CDR2 YYEEEE. CDR3 size: 15 residues. The V gene end was trimmed by 4 bases and the J gene end by 4 bases; junction bases not matched to a gene: 11. CDR3 nucleotide sequence: TGTGCCAGCAGCCCGGGAAGGGGCGGGAGTTACGAGCAGTACTTC. Translation: CASSPGRGGSYEQYF.

The chain recombines TRBV5-1 with TRBJ1-3; a possible D gene is TRBD1 (5 bases). The ends were cut back, 1 base at V and 4 bases at J, with 12 bases in the middle. The CDR3 extends over 15 amino acids. The germline CDR1 and CDR2 sequences are SGHRS and YFSETQ. The CDR3 nucleotides read TGCGCCAGCAGCTTGAGTGGAGGGGAAGGAAACACCATATATTTT. Its protein product is CASSLSGGEGNTIYF. The entire variable domain, with the rest obtained from reference TRBV5-1 and TRBJ1-3, is as follows: KAGVTQTPRYLIKTRGQQVTLSCSPISGHRSVSWYQQTPGQGLQFLFEYFSETQRNKGNFPGRFSGRQFSNSRSEMNVSTLELGDSALYLCASSLSGGEGNTIYFGEGSWLTVV.

This rearrangement joins TRBV6-5 to TRBJ2-7; D gene ambiguous. The ends were cut back, 2 bases at V and 7 bases at J, with 15 bases in the middle. This CDR3 spans 14 amino acids. Germline values: CDR1 MNHEY, CDR2 SVGAGI. The CDR3 DNA is TGTGCCAGCAGTTACGATCGCGCCCTTGATGAGCAGTACTTC. Translated, it gives CASSYDRALDEQYF.

The chain is built from TRBV2 and TRBJ1-5, with D maybe TRBD1 (6 bases). The V and J ends lost 6 bases and 0 bases respectively, with 9 bases between them. Germline CDR1 and CDR2: SNHLY and FYNNEI. The CDR3 loop spans 14 amino acids. The CDR3 sequence is CASRDSHSNQPQHF. The CDR3, as DNA: TGTGCCAGCAGGGACAGTCATAGCAATCAGCCCCAGCATTTT.

The gene calls are TRBV4-1 and TRBJ1-4; 7 nucleotides line up with TRBD1. V trimming: 3 bases; J trimming: 4 bases; junction bases outside the gene matches: 5. Per the germline V gene, CDR1 is MGHRA and CDR2 is YSYEKL. CDR3 size: 15 residues. CDR3 DNA: TGCGCCAGCAGCCATCCGGGACAGAGTAATGAAAAACTGTTTTTT. It specifies CASSHPGQSNEKLFF.

About this clone: The CDR3 ends on some other residue instead of the conserved phenylalanine or tryptophan, so this is likely a read error. J is TRBJ1-2 and V is TRBV7-2, with D uncertain. Trimming left V 3 bases short and J 0 bases short, with 8 bases between. The CDR3 consists of 14 residues. The germline gives CDR1 SGHTA, CDR2 FQGNSA. The CDR3 bases are TGTGCCAGCAGCTTGGGGAGGTCTAACTATGGCTACACCTCC. As protein: CASSLGRSNYGYTS.